The 17 T cell receptor beta chains below come from one sample, sequenced in a study of patients and donors after allogeneic stem cell transplantation. TCRdb re-derived calls from the RT-PCR reads in MiXCR, one entry per CDR3 protein. The table includes over 400,000 distinct CDR3 sequences, 16% detected once. The specimen was blood, either unsorted or a sorted T cell fraction (not recorded which). These receptors originate from a human donor who was either an allogeneic HSCT recipient or a stem cell or donor lymphocyte infusion donor (not recorded which). It is not recorded whose cells these are; they may come from a transplant donor.

The chain uses TRBV7-8 and TRBJ2-1; 7 nucleotides line up with TRBD2. CDR1 is SGHVS, CDR2 FQNEAQ, per germline. The V gene end was trimmed by 0 bases and the J gene end by 7 bases; junction bases not matched to a gene: 3. The CDR3 is 14 residues long. The CDR3 sequence: CASSLAGGGNEQFF. The CDR3 DNA is TGTGCCAGCAGCTTAGCGGGCGGGGGTAATGAGCAGTTCTTC.

The sample holds a few counts of this clonotype. J is TRBJ1-6 and V is TRBV4-2; no clear D gene. The CDR3 runs 12 residues. With 0 bases removed from V and 9 bases from J, the gap between germline ends came to 3 bases. CDR1 and CDR2 (germline): LGHNA, YNFKEQ. The CDR3 nucleotides read TGTGCCAGCAGCCAAGACAGTTCACCCCTCCACTTT. This sequence encodes CASSQDSSPLHF.

The chain couples TRBV20-1 to TRBJ1-2; D is ambiguous. Looked up from germline, CDR1 is DFQATT and CDR2 is SNEGSKA (reference sequence). This CDR3 spans 13 amino acids. V was clipped by 4 bases and J by 4 bases, with 13 bases between them. The CDR3 region is CSATVEVGYGYTF. CDR3 DNA sequence: TGCAGTGCTACAGTGGAAGTGGGCTATGGCTACACCTTC.

This sequence joins TRBV5-6 and TRBJ2-4, with unresolved D. CDR1 is SGHDT, CDR2 YYEEEE, per germline. The CDR3 extends over 15 amino acids. Deletions cut 3 bases from V and 0 bases from J, with 10 bases between. CDR3 bases: TGTGCCAGCAGCTCACCCCAATTAGCCAAAAACATTCAGTACTTC. Its protein is CASSSPQLAKNIQYF.

This clonotype was picked up a small number of times. The chain carries TRBV6-1 and TRBJ1-5; D uncertain. CDR1 and CDR2 from the germline V gene are MNHNS and SASEGT. This CDR3 comprises 14 residues. V was clipped by 5 bases and J by 0 bases, with 8 bases between them. Written as DNA, the CDR3 is TGTGCCAGCAGTCACGAATATAGCAATCAGCCCCAGCATTTT. The encoded protein is CASSHEYSNQPQHF.

At least ten counts were recorded for this clonotype. The genes are TRBV3-1 and TRBJ1-5, with unresolved D. The CDR3 extends over 14 amino acids. Looked up from germline, CDR1 is LGHDT and CDR2 is YNNKEL (reference sequence). Between the trimmed V and J ends, which lost 3 bases and 5 bases, there was a span of 11 bases. Here the CDR3 reads CASSHLGGDQPQHF. CDR3 bases: TGTGCCAGCAGCCACCTTGGTGGGGATCAGCCCCAGCATTTT.

This clonotype was counted ten times or more. The gene calls are TRBV15 and TRBJ2-4; D is ambiguous. Per the germline V gene, CDR1 is LNHNV and CDR2 is YYDKDF (reference sequence). The CDR3 length is 19 residues. V was pared by 0 bases and J by 1 base, with 19 bases between. The CDR3 DNA is TGTGCCACCAGCAGAGATCCCATGAACTCCCGGTTGGCCAAAAACATTCAGTACTTC. Translating it yields CATSRDPMNSRLAKNIQYF.

This clonotype came up many times. The chain joins TRBV5-1 to TRBJ2-7, with D unclear. Germline V CDR1 and CDR2: SGHRS, YFSETQ. This CDR3 comprises 12 residues. Trimming shortened V by 5 bases and J by 1 base, and 7 bases separated the two germline ends. This CDR3 is CASRGESYEQYF. DNA for the CDR3: TGCGCCAGCAGGGGCGAGTCCTACGAGCAGTACTTC. Looking up the rest from reference TRBV5-1 and TRBJ2-7 gives the full variable domain: KAGVTQTPRYLIKTRGQQVTLSCSPISGHRSVSWYQQTPGQGLQFLFEYFSETQRNKGNFPGRFSGRQFSNSRSEMNVSTLELGDSALYLCASRGESYEQYFGPGTRLTVT.

This clonotype was observed a few times. The V and J genes are TRBV20-1 and TRBJ2-4; a possible D gene is TRBD2 (7 bases). Germline V gene data show CDR1 as DFQATT and CDR2 as SNEGSKA (reference sequence). The CDR3 spans 14 residues. V was pared by 0 bases and J by 7 bases, with 13 bases between. The CDR3 here is CSARDRGGRNIQYF. CDR3 nucleotides: TGCAGTGCTAGAGATAGGGGGGGGCGGAACATTCAGTACTTC.

The chain uses TRBV21-1 and TRBJ2-7; the tabulated D call, TRBD1, remains unverified against the DNA. TRBV21-1 is marked as a pseudogene. The CDR3 is 15 amino acids. The CDR3 bases are TGTGCCAGCAGCAAGGATCCAGGGTCAGCCTACGAGCAGTACTTC. Translating gives CASSKDPGSAYEQYF.

This clonotype occurred many times. CDR3 nucleotides: TGTGCCAGCAGATACAGGGAAGAGACCCAGTACTTC. It codes for CASRYREETQYF. The chain joins TRBV12-3 or TRBV12-4 to TRBJ2-5; the D gene is possibly TRBD1 (6 bases). The CDR3 is 12 amino acids. V lost 6 bases, J lost 3 bases, and 8 bases lay in between.

V usage is TRBV6-2 or TRBV6-3 and J usage is TRBJ1-2, with D possibly TRBD1 on 5 matching bases. V was clipped by 4 bases and J by 7 bases, with 25 bases between them. CDR1 is MNHEY and CDR2 is SVGEGT in the germline V gene. The CDR3 has 17 residues. The CDR3 spells CASSCDYQGPRVSGYTF. The CDR3 DNA is TGTGCCAGCAGTTGCGACTACCAGGGACCGAGGGTGAGTGGCTACACCTTC.

This clonotype occurred many times. The V gene is TRBV7-2, the J gene TRBJ2-7; no reliable D call. This CDR3 region has 14 residues. The V gene lost 1 base and the J gene lost 3 bases, with 10 bases spanning the gap. Germline CDR1 reads SGHTA; CDR2 reads FQGNSA. CDR3 region: CASSLVGRLYEQYF. CDR3 bases: TGTGCCAGCAGCTTAGTAGGCCGGCTCTACGAGCAGTACTTC.

Only a few counts were recorded for this clonotype. The chain uses TRBV5-5 and TRBJ2-2; tentatively, D is TRBD2 (7 bases). CDR3 length: 14 residues. Per germline, CDR1 SGHKS and CDR2 YYEKEE (reference sequence). Trimming removed 6 bases at V and 5 bases at J, with 14 bases between. The CDR3 bases are TGTGCCAGCAACCGGGGGGCCGGGACCGGGGAGCTGTTTTTT. As protein: CASNRGAGTGELFF.

This clonotype has more than one count but fewer than ten. The chain couples TRBV6-2 or TRBV6-3 to TRBJ1-5; 11 nucleotides match TRBD1. The J segment lost 1 base and the V segment lost 7 bases, leaving 3 bases of the junction unmatched. Germline lookup yields CDR1 MNHEY and CDR2 SVGEGT. The CDR3 is 15 amino acids. The CDR3 spells CASMDRGPSNQPQHF. CDR3 coding DNA: TGTGCCAGCATGGACAGGGGGCCAAGCAATCAGCCCCAGCATTTT.

V and J are TRBV6-1 and TRBJ2-5; a weak D match, TRBD1 (6 bases). The CDR3 spans 16 residues. Per the germline V gene, CDR1 is MNHNS and CDR2 is SASEGT. V was clipped by 7 bases and J by 1 base, with 19 bases between them. Written as DNA, the CDR3 is TGTGCCAGCAACGAGCCCTGGGCAGGGGTCCAAGAGACCCAGTACTTC. Protein product: CASNEPWAGVQETQYF.

This chain joins TRBV20-1 and TRBJ2-3; 7 bases agree with TRBD1. Losses at the gene ends were 3 bases for V and 4 bases for J; bases not matched to a gene: 10. This CDR3 region has 15 residues. Looked up from germline, CDR1 is DFQATT and CDR2 is SNEGSKA (reference sequence). The CDR3 DNA follows: TGCAGTGCTAGTTCTGACAGGGTGTTTTCAGATACGCAGTATTTT. Residues: CSASSDRVFSDTQYF.